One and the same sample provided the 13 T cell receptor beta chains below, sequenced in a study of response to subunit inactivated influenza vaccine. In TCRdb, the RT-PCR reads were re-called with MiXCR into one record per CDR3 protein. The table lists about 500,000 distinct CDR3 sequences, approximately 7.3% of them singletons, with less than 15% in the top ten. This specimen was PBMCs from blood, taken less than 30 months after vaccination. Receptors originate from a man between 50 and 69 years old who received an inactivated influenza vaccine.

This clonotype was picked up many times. The CDR3 sequence is CASSLVLGAGGIYEQYF. The DNA for the CDR3 is TGTGCCAGCAGCTTAGTTCTTGGAGCGGGAGGGATCTACGAGCAGTACTTC. V usage is TRBV7-8 and J usage is TRBJ2-7; 10 nucleotides match TRBD2. V dropped 1 base and J dropped 3; count of bases not matched to a gene: 9. Looked up from germline, CDR1 is SGHVS and CDR2 is FQNEAQ. The CDR3 sequence is 17 residues long.

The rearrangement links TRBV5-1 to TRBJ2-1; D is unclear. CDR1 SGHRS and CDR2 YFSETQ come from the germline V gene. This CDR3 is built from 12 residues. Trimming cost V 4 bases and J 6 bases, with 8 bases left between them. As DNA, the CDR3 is TGCGCCAGCAGCCGAACGAGCAATGAGCAGTTCTTC. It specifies CASSRTSNEQFF.

The DNA of the CDR3 is TGTGCCAGCGGGGTTTCAGCTTATGGCAATCAGCCCCAGCATTTT. Translation: CASGVSAYGNQPQHF. The chain is built from TRBV27 and TRBJ1-5, with unresolved D. The CDR3 is 15 residues long. The germline V gene has CDR1 MNHEY and CDR2 SMNVEV (reference sequence). Trimming stripped 8 bases from V and 2 bases from J, with 16 bases between.

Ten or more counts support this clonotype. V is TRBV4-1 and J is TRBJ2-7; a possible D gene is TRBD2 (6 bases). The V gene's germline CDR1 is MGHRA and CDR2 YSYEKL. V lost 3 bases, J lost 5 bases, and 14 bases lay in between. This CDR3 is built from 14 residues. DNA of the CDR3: TGCGCCAGCAGCCATCAAAGGGGAGGAGACGAGCAGTACTTC. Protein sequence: CASSHQRGGDEQYF.

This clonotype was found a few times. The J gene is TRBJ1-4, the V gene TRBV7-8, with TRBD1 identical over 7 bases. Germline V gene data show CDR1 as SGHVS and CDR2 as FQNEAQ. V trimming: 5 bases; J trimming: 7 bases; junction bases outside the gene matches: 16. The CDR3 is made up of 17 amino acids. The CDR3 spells CASSKDRVSPRIEKLFF. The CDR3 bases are TGTGCCAGCAGCAAAGACAGGGTATCTCCTCGGATTGAAAAACTGTTTTTT.

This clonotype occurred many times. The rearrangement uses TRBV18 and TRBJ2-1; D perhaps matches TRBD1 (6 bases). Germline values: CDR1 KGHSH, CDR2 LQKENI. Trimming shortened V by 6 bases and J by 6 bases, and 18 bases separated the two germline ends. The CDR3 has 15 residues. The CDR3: CASSPLQGSFNEQFF. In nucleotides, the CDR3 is TGTGCCAGCTCCCCCCTCCAGGGGAGTTTCAATGAGCAGTTCTTC.

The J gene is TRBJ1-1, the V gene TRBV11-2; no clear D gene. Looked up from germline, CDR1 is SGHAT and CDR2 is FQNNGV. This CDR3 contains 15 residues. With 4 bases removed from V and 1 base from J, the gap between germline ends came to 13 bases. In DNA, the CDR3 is TGTGCCAGCAGCTCCGGTAGACATAGGAACACTGAAGCTTTCTTT. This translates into CASSSGRHRNTEAFF. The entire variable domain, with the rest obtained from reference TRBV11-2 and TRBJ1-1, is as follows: EAGVAQSPRYKIIEKRQSVAFWCNPISGHATLYWYQQILGQGPKLLIQFQNNGVVDDSQLPKDRFSAERLKGVDSTLKIQPAKLEDSAVYLCASSSGRHRNTEAFFGQGTRLTVV.

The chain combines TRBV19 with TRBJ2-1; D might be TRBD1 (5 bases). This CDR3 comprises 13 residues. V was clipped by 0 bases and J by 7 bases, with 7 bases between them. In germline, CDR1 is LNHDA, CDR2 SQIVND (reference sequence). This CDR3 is CASSIDRVNEQFF. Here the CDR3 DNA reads TGTGCCAGTAGTATAGACAGGGTGAATGAGCAGTTCTTC.

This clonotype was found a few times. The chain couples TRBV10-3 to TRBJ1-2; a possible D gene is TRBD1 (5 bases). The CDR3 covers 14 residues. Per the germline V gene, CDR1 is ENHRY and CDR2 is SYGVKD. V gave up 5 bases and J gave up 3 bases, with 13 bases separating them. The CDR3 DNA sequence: TGTGCCATCAGTAACGAGGGGCAGTACTATGGCTACACCTTC. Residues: CAISNEGQYYGYTF.

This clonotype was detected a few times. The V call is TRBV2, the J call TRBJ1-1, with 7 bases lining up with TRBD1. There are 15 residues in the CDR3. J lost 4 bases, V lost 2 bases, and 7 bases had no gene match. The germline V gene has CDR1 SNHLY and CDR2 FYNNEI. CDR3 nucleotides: TGTGCCAGCAGTGAATCATCTACAGGGGCCACTGAAGCTTTCTTT. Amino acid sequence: CASSESSTGATEAFF.

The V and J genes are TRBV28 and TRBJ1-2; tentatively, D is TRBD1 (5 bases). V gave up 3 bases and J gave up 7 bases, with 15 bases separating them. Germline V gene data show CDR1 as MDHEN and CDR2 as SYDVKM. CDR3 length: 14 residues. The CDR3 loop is CASSLGRRGLGYTF. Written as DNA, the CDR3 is TGTGCCAGCAGTTTGGGTAGGAGGGGCCTTGGCTACACCTTC.

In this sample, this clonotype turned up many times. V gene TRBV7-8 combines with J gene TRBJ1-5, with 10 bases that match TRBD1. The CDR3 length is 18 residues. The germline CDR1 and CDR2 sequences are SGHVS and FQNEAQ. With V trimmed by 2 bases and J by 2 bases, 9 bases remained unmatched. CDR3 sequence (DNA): TGTGCCAGCAGCTTACGGAGGAGAGGACAGGGGGGCAATCAGCCCCAGCATTTT. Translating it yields CASSLRRRGQGGNQPQHF. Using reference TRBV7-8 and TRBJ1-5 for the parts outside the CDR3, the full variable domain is GAGVSQSPRYKVAKRGQDVALRCDPISGHVSLFWYQQALGQGPEFLTYFQNEAQLDKSGLPSDRFFAERPEGSVSTLKIQRTQQEDSAVYLCASSLRRRGQGGNQPQHFGDGTRLSIL.

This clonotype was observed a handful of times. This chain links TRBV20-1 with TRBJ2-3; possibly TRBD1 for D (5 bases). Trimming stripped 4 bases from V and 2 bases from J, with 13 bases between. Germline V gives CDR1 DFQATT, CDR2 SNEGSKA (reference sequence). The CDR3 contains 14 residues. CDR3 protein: CSAMGLPTTDTQYF. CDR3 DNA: TGCAGTGCTATGGGGCTCCCAACCACAGATACGCAGTATTTT.